Below are 16 T cell receptor beta chains sequenced from a single sample in a study of T cell clusters in autoimmune cytopenias. Roughly 38,000 genome equivalents of blood DNA were amplified for TRB. One tube held mixed TRB-A and TRB-B primer pools for touch-down PCR. Reprocessing the multiplex PCR reads, TCRdb reports a single entry for every CDR3 protein and omits DNA. Its table lists roughly 7,000 distinct CDR3 sequences. The data were also submitted as part of a second study, on T cell repertoires in aging, cancer and after chemotherapy.

The specimen was peripheral blood. These receptors were collected from a human donor in good health.

This clonotype shows up as medium-sized by frequency. This chain uses TRBV19 with TRBJ1-4; the TCRdb D gene call, TRBD1, has no DNA to confirm it. Looked up from germline, CDR1 is LNHDA and CDR2 is SQIVND (reference sequence). CDR3 size: 14 residues. CDR3 protein: CASNLGGRGEKLFF.

The rearrangement uses TRBV6-4 and TRBJ2-2. Germline V gene sequence: CDR1 MRHNA, CDR2 SNTAGT. The CDR3 has 13 amino acids. CDR3 residues: CASSDSDGGELFF.

The rearrangement links TRBV18 to TRBJ1-2; TCRdb selects TRBD1, and the lack of DNA leaves this call unchecked. The CDR3 spans 15 residues. Germline CDR1 reads KGHSH; CDR2 reads LQKENI. The CDR3 sequence: CASSPGTAALGGYTF. Using reference TRBV18 and TRBJ1-2 for the parts outside the CDR3, the full variable domain is NAGVMQNPRHLVRRRGQEARLRCSPMKGHSHVYWYRQLPEEGLKFMVYLQKENIIDESGMPKERFSAEFPKEGPSILRIQQVVRGDSAAYFCASSPGTAALGGYTFGSGTRLTVV.

Here the CDR3 reads CASSPTSLPYEQYF. The chain employs TRBV5-1 and TRBJ2-7. Germline values: CDR1 SGHRS, CDR2 YFSETQ. There are 14 residues in the CDR3. Complete variable domain (other parts from reference TRBV5-1 and TRBJ2-7): KAGVTQTPRYLIKTRGQQVTLSCSPISGHRSVSWYQQTPGQGLQFLFEYFSETQRNKGNFPGRFSGRQFSNSRSEMNVSTLELGDSALYLCASSPTSLPYEQYFGPGTRLTVT.

The chain has TRBV7-9 and TRBJ2-6; without DNA, the TCRdb call of TRBD2 cannot be checked. The CDR3 loop spans 20 amino acids. Looked up from germline, CDR1 is SEHNR and CDR2 is FQNEAQ (reference sequence). CDR3 amino acids: CASSFVRLRGPSSGANVLTF.

This clonotype registers medium-sized by frequency. The J gene is TRBJ2-1, the V gene TRBV11-1. The germline V gene has CDR1 SGHAT and CDR2 FQDESV (reference sequence). The CDR3 is 15 amino acids. The CDR3 loop reads CASSLGRFLTNEQFF.

This clonotype is deemed medium-sized by its frequency. The chain links TRBV29-1 to TRBJ2-1; the D call from TCRdb, TRBD1, cannot be confirmed without DNA. This CDR3 region has 11 residues. Germline CDR1 and CDR2: SQVTM and ANQGSEA. CDR3 protein: CSVVSGVEQFF.

The J gene is TRBJ2-7, the V gene TRBV5-6; TCRdb's D gene call, TRBD1, goes unchecked for lack of DNA. Germline values: CDR1 SGHDT, CDR2 YYEEEE. This CDR3 contains 15 residues. CDR3: CASSSGYGGRNEQYF.

The chain is built from TRBV5-4 and TRBJ2-2; with no DNA, the TCRdb D assignment of TRBD2 cannot be verified. The germline V gene encodes CDR1 SGHNT and CDR2 YYREEE (reference sequence). This CDR3 contains 16 residues. The CDR3 sequence: CASSSSLGGSTGELFF.

The V call is TRBV6-1, the J call TRBJ2-2; the TCRdb call, TRBD1, lacks DNA for checking. This CDR3 is built from 16 residues. CDR1 MNHNS and CDR2 SASEGT come from the germline V gene. This CDR3 reads CASRETVGQGTGELFF.

The genes are TRBV5-6 and TRBJ1-3. The germline gives CDR1 SGHDT, CDR2 YYEEEE. CDR3 length: 14 residues. CDR3 in amino acids: CASSLTFSGNTIYF.

The J gene is TRBJ2-2, the V gene TRBV12-3 or TRBV12-4. This CDR3 comprises 11 residues. The CDR3 sequence: CASRSTGELFF.

V usage is TRBV7-9 and J usage is TRBJ2-1; absent DNA, TCRdb's TRBD2 call cannot be checked. CDR1 SEHNR and CDR2 FQNEAQ come from the germline V gene (reference sequence). The CDR3 is made up of 17 amino acids. The chain's CDR3 is CASSSTPGLAGVNEQFF.

The chain has TRBV30 and TRBJ1-2. The CDR3 is 12 residues long. Germline CDR1 is GTSNPN and CDR2 is SVGIG (reference sequence). CDR3 region: CAWDRFGYGYTF. The full variable domain, its missing parts supplied by reference TRBV30 and TRBJ1-2, is SQTIHQWPATLVQPVGSPLSLECTVEGTSNPNLYWYRQAAGRGLQLLFYSVGIGQISSEVPQNLSASRPQDRQFILSSKKLLLSDSGFYLCAWDRFGYGYTFGSGTRLTVV.

The chain has TRBV5-4 and TRBJ1-4. This CDR3 has 14 residues. Per the germline V gene, CDR1 is SGHNT and CDR2 is YYREEE (reference sequence). CDR3 region: CASSSAGVLEKLFF.

J is TRBJ1-2 and V is TRBV30; the TCRdb call, TRBD1, lacks DNA for checking. The CDR3 is 18 amino acids. CDR1 is GTSNPN and CDR2 is SVGIG in the germline V gene (reference sequence). CDR3 amino acids: CAWRVGVYILQPNYGYTF.